This TCR beta chain emerged from a study of blood T cell repertoires in COVID-19. Study-level background: Whether acute or convalescent, the COVID-19 samples came from the United States, Italy and Spain.

Cohort assignment relied on participant-reported clinical history. This table comes from immunoSEQ multiplex PCR, and its TCRdb copy is limited to in-frame clones, with some not included. The table includes around 470,000 clones, roughly 91% detected once. Germline CDR1 reads SGHTA; CDR2 reads FQGNSA. V was pared by 3 bases and J by 6 bases, with 5 bases of the junction left unmatched. CDR3 size: 15 residues. The rearrangement links TRBV7-2 to TRBJ2-3, with 11 bases identical to TRBD2. The origin of this receptor is a man aged 18 to 30 who had recovered from COVID-19. Sequencing was carried out using PBMCs or T cells enriched from blood (not recorded which). CDR3 in DNA: TGTGCCAGCAGCTTTAGCGGGGGGGCGTGGGATACGCAGTATTTT. Translation: CASSFSGGAWDTQYF.